Listed below are T cell receptor beta chains from one sample, sequenced in a study of blood T cell repertoires in COVID-19. Sequencing used immunoSEQ multiplex PCR; TCRdb keeps in-frame clones, though not all of them. This sample yields 52,000 or so clones, of which 85% to 95% are seen a single time; 3.5% to 5% belongs to the top ten. Material for sequencing was peripheral blood. The origin of the receptors is a man aged 50 to 59 with acute or convalescent COVID-19. Both conserved end residues are part of each CDR3. Each record gives: CDR3 length, J gene, D gene, V gene, clone size, CDR3 protein, CDR3 DNA. A D gene is named only where the DNA matches it firmly. Clone size is given for some rows only: seen once, a few or many times, or a class if the clone is expanded.

len: 15
j_gene: TRBJ2-5
d_gene: TRBD2
v_gene: TRBV5-4
abundance: .
CDR3aa: CASSPAGLAEETQYF
CDR3nt: TGTGCCAGCAGCCCCGCGGGACTAGCGGAAGAGACCCAGTACTTC

len: 15
j_gene: TRBJ2-5
d_gene: .
v_gene: TRBV15
abundance: .
CDR3aa: CATSREAGVRETQYF
CDR3nt: TGTGCCACCAGCAGAGAAGCAGGGGTGCGGGAGACCCAGTACTTC

len: 14
j_gene: TRBJ1-1
d_gene: .
v_gene: TRBV4-1
abundance: .
CDR3aa: CASTTEVFDTEAFF
CDR3nt: TGCGCCAGCACAACCGAGGTTTTTGACACTGAAGCTTTCTTT

len: 14
j_gene: TRBJ1-1
d_gene: TRBD1
v_gene: TRBV3-1/TRBV3-2
abundance: .
CDR3aa: CASSHGDRASEAFF
CDR3nt: TGTGCCAGCAGCCATGGGGACAGGGCGAGTGAAGCTTTCTTT

len: 14
j_gene: TRBJ2-7
d_gene: .
v_gene: TRBV19
abundance: .
CDR3aa: CASSIGGDFYEQYF
CDR3nt: TGTGCCAGTAGTATAGGCGGGGACTTTTACGAGCAGTACTTC

len: 13
j_gene: TRBJ2-2
d_gene: .
v_gene: TRBV7-9
abundance: .
CDR3aa: CASSFRVPGELFF
CDR3nt: TGTGCCAGCAGCTTCCGGGTTCCCGGGGAGCTGTTTTTT

len: 16
j_gene: TRBJ2-5
d_gene: .
v_gene: TRBV7-9
abundance: once
CDR3aa: CASSPRLGVLRETQYF
CDR3nt: TGTGCCAGCAGCCCGAGACTCGGTGTTCTTAGAGAGACCCAGTACTTC

len: 12
j_gene: TRBJ2-7
d_gene: .
v_gene: TRBV10-1
abundance: .
CDR3aa: CASSDPEYGQYF
CDR3nt: TGCGCCAGCAGTGACCCGGAGTATGGGCAGTACTTC

len: 14
j_gene: TRBJ1-2
d_gene: TRBD1
v_gene: TRBV5-4
abundance: .
CDR3aa: CASSPQDRDYGYTF
CDR3nt: TGTGCCAGCAGCCCCCAGGACAGGGACTATGGCTACACCTTC

len: 14
j_gene: TRBJ2-3
d_gene: .
v_gene: TRBV5-4
abundance: .
CDR3aa: CASRHRDNTDTQYF
CDR3nt: TGTGCCAGCAGGCACCGGGACAACACAGATACGCAGTATTTT

len: 15
j_gene: TRBJ1-5
d_gene: .
v_gene: TRBV7-9
abundance: .
CDR3aa: CASSPTGSGNQPQHF
CDR3nt: TGTGCCAGCAGCCCGACAGGATCCGGCAATCAGCCCCAGCATTTT

len: 15
j_gene: TRBJ2-2
d_gene: .
v_gene: TRBV9
abundance: .
CDR3aa: CASSVVLGNTGELFF
CDR3nt: TGTGCCAGCAGCGTAGTTCTCGGGAACACCGGGGAGCTGTTTTTT

len: 19
j_gene: TRBJ2-3
d_gene: TRBD2
v_gene: TRBV5-1
abundance: .
CDR3aa: CASSLDLAGGLRGPDTQYF
CDR3nt: TGCGCCAGCAGCTTGGACCTAGCGGGAGGTCTGAGAGGGCCAGATACGCAGTATTTT

len: 14
j_gene: TRBJ1-1
d_gene: .
v_gene: TRBV28
abundance: few
CDR3aa: CASSLRTPNTEAFF
CDR3nt: TGTGCCAGCAGTTTGAGGACACCGAACACTGAAGCTTTCTTT

len: 12
j_gene: TRBJ1-1
d_gene: .
v_gene: TRBV6-5
abundance: .
CDR3aa: CASRRHGTEAFF
CDR3nt: TGTGCCAGCAGACGACACGGCACTGAAGCTTTCTTT

len: 16
j_gene: TRBJ2-3
d_gene: .
v_gene: TRBV7-9
abundance: once
CDR3aa: CASSHRDKVRTDTQYF
CDR3nt: TGTGCCAGCAGTCACCGGGACAAGGTCCGCACAGATACGCAGTATTTT

len: 16
j_gene: TRBJ2-4
d_gene: .
v_gene: TRBV3-1/TRBV3-2
abundance: .
CDR3aa: CASSPDRLGAKNIQYF
CDR3nt: TGTGCCAGCAGCCCTGATAGACTTGGGGCCAAAAACATTCAGTACTTC

len: 15
j_gene: TRBJ1-3
d_gene: .
v_gene: TRBV6-5
abundance: .
CDR3aa: CASRGIQGLGNTIYF
CDR3nt: TGTGCCAGCAGGGGGATACAGGGCTTGGGAAACACCATATATTTT

len: 15
j_gene: TRBJ2-5
d_gene: TRBD1
v_gene: TRBV5-1
abundance: .
CDR3aa: CASSLEGATRETQYF
CDR3nt: TGCGCCAGCAGCTTGGAGGGGGCCACCCGAGAGACCCAGTACTTC

len: 15
j_gene: TRBJ1-6
d_gene: .
v_gene: TRBV5-1
abundance: .
CDR3aa: CASSLVGGSDSPLHF
CDR3nt: TGCGCCAGCAGCTTGGTTGGCGGATCGGATTCACCCCTCCACTTT

len: 15
j_gene: TRBJ1-4
d_gene: .
v_gene: TRBV5-4
abundance: once
CDR3aa: CASSLGGGLNEKLFF
CDR3nt: TGTGCCAGCAGCTTGGGCGGGGGACTGAATGAAAAACTGTTTTTT

len: 13
j_gene: TRBJ1-2
d_gene: .
v_gene: TRBV6-5
abundance: .
CDR3aa: CASRMGGAAGYTF
CDR3nt: TGTGCCAGCCGTATGGGGGGGGCGGCTGGCTACACCTTC

len: 13
j_gene: TRBJ2-3
d_gene: .
v_gene: TRBV6-5
abundance: .
CDR3aa: CASRLAVTDTQYF
CDR3nt: TGTGCCAGCAGGCTAGCCGTCACAGATACGCAGTATTTT

len: 17
j_gene: TRBJ2-3
d_gene: .
v_gene: TRBV21-1
abundance: .
CDR3aa: CASMGRSGRGGTDTQYF
CDR3nt: TGTGCCAGCATGGGTCGGAGCGGGAGAGGGGGCACAGATACGCAGTATTTT

len: 14
j_gene: TRBJ1-4
d_gene: .
v_gene: TRBV7-6
abundance: .
CDR3aa: CASSPASRGGKLFF
CDR3nt: TGTGCCAGCAGCCCCGCCTCAAGGGGTGGAAAACTGTTTTTT

len: 13
j_gene: TRBJ2-7
d_gene: .
v_gene: TRBV6-5
abundance: .
CDR3aa: CASSDSSSYEQYF
CDR3nt: TGTGCCAGCAGCGACAGTAGCTCCTACGAGCAGTACTTC

len: 15
j_gene: TRBJ1-1
d_gene: .
v_gene: TRBV7-2
abundance: .
CDR3aa: CASSFSWRGNTEAFF
CDR3nt: TGTGCCAGCAGCTTCAGTTGGCGGGGGAACACTGAAGCTTTCTTT

len: 16
j_gene: TRBJ1-1
d_gene: TRBD1
v_gene: TRBV19
abundance: .
CDR3aa: CASSIGTGSLNTEAFF
CDR3nt: TGTGCCAGTAGTATAGGGACAGGTAGCTTGAACACTGAAGCTTTCTTT

len: 13
j_gene: TRBJ2-7
d_gene: TRBD2
v_gene: TRBV27
abundance: .
CDR3aa: CASSDTGREEQYF
CDR3nt: TGTGCCAGCAGTGACACCGGGAGGGAAGAGCAGTACTTC

len: 12
j_gene: TRBJ1-5
d_gene: TRBD1
v_gene: TRBV6-6
abundance: .
CDR3aa: CASTQGDQPQHF
CDR3nt: TGTGCCAGCACCCAGGGGGATCAGCCCCAGCATTTT

len: 15
j_gene: TRBJ2-3
d_gene: TRBD2
v_gene: TRBV18
abundance: .
CDR3aa: CASSPPGLAGDTQYF
CDR3nt: TGTGCCAGCTCACCACCGGGACTAGCGGGGGATACGCAGTATTTT